The sequence of this T cell receptor (beta chain) was determined in a study of cytomegalovirus exposure and HLA in healthy donors. Study information: An earlier analysis identified 120 million or so unique TCR beta sequences in some 180 million T cells. Study-wide results and limits: Later analysis identified a missense DCLRE1C variant that was linked to TCR beta V- and J-gene trimming. What a later analysis showed was that several of the most significant clusters appeared linked to common viral pathogens.

Germline V lookup: CDR1 SGHVS, CDR2 FQNEAQ. The CDR3 is made up of 20 amino acids. V lost 1 base and J lost 4; bases outside the gene matches: 16. Worth noting for this clone: Antigen unknown.

The PCR had 60 Vbeta and 13 Jbeta primers. Clones were sequenced by immunoSEQ multiplex PCR, and TCRdb holds only the in-frame ones, with some missing. Found here are roughly 100,000 clones, about 80% of them singletons; the top ten hold 10%. The sample was PBMCs. The TCR was taken from a human donor in good health. The chain joins TRBV7-8 to TRBJ1-6, with 7 bases lining up with TRBD1. The CDR3 DNA follows: TGTGCCAGCAGCTTAGTGGCGAGAGGGGGCTCTCCTTCGTATAATTCACCCCTCCACTTT. Translation gives CASSLVARGGSPSYNSPLHF.